The rows below give T cell receptor beta chains drawn from one sample of a study of Ad26.COV2.S vaccination and SARS-CoV-2 variants. Sequencing was performed with immunoSEQ multiplex PCR; in TCRdb, only in-frame clones are kept and a portion is missing. Of 350,000 to 500,000 clones listed, roughly 87% were seen once; the top ten hold around 4.5%. Sequenced material: peripheral blood, taken in a trial of Ad26.COV2.S vaccine versus placebo. The source of these receptors is a person aged 18-60 years who received the Ad26.COV2.S COVID-19 vaccine or a placebo. Each CDR3 is given with its conserved first and last residue. The D gene is left open where the match is weak. The size field is filled for only some rows; it gives once, few, many or a size class.

CDR3nt: TGTGCCACCAGCAGACCCGGGGTTGCCGGGGCCAACGTCCTGACTTTC; CDR3aa: CATSRPGVAGANVLTF; j_gene: TRBJ2-6; v_gene: TRBV15; len: 16; abundance: once; d_gene: .
CDR3nt: TGTGCCAGCAGCCAAGGGCGCGGGGATCAAGAGACCCAGTACTTC; CDR3aa: CASSQGRGDQETQYF; j_gene: TRBJ2-5; v_gene: TRBV3-1/TRBV3-2; len: 15; abundance: few; d_gene: .
CDR3nt: TGTGCCAGCAGTTTATCATGGGATTCCATCCGTCATAATTCACCCCTCCACTTT; CDR3aa: CASSLSWDSIRHNSPLHF; j_gene: TRBJ1-6; v_gene: TRBV27; len: 18; abundance: .; d_gene: .
CDR3nt: TGTGCCAGTAGCGAGACTAGCGGGAGGGATACGCAGTATTTT; CDR3aa: CASSETSGRDTQYF; j_gene: TRBJ2-3; v_gene: TRBV19; len: 14; abundance: .; d_gene: TRBD2
CDR3nt: TGTGCCAGCAGCTCGGACACCACAGATACGCAGTATTTT; CDR3aa: CASSSDTTDTQYF; j_gene: TRBJ2-3; v_gene: TRBV13; len: 13; abundance: .; d_gene: .
CDR3nt: TGTGCCAGCAGTCTCGGGAGGGCCTGGACAGATACGCAGTATTTT; CDR3aa: CASSLGRAWTDTQYF; j_gene: TRBJ2-3; v_gene: TRBV28; len: 15; abundance: once; d_gene: TRBD2
CDR3nt: TGTGCCAGCTCACCAGGGACTAGCGGGAAGGAGCAGTTCTTC; CDR3aa: CASSPGTSGKEQFF; j_gene: TRBJ2-1; v_gene: TRBV18; len: 14; abundance: .; d_gene: TRBD2
CDR3nt: TGCGCCAGCAGCCAAGGCTCAGCGGGAGTAGAAACAGATACGCAGTATTTT; CDR3aa: CASSQGSAGVETDTQYF; j_gene: TRBJ2-3; v_gene: TRBV4-3; len: 17; abundance: .; d_gene: TRBD2
CDR3nt: TGTGCCAGCAGCTACGGGGTAGCGGAAAATGAGCAGTTCTTC; CDR3aa: CASSYGVAENEQFF; j_gene: TRBJ2-1; v_gene: TRBV11-2; len: 14; abundance: .; d_gene: .
CDR3nt: TGTGCCAGCAGCTTGGGGACTAACACCGGGGAGCTGTTTTTT; CDR3aa: CASSLGTNTGELFF; j_gene: TRBJ2-2; v_gene: TRBV7-2; len: 14; abundance: .; d_gene: .
CDR3nt: TGTGCCAGCAGCTCCGGGACAGGCCACTACGAGCAGTACTTC; CDR3aa: CASSSGTGHYEQYF; j_gene: TRBJ2-7; v_gene: TRBV14; len: 14; abundance: .; d_gene: TRBD1
CDR3nt: TGTGCCAGCAGTTACTCCCACCCGAACACTGAAGCTTTCTTT; CDR3aa: CASSYSHPNTEAFF; j_gene: TRBJ1-1; v_gene: TRBV6-2/TRBV6-3; len: 14; abundance: .; d_gene: .
CDR3nt: TGTGCCACCAGCAGAGATATACAGGGGGGCCCCAATCAGCCCCAGCATTTT; CDR3aa: CATSRDIQGGPNQPQHF; j_gene: TRBJ1-5; v_gene: TRBV15; len: 17; abundance: .; d_gene: TRBD1
CDR3nt: TGTGCCAGCAGCCAAGGGGCAGGGGAGAAGCCCCAGCATTTT; CDR3aa: CASSQGAGEKPQHF; j_gene: TRBJ1-5; v_gene: TRBV3-1/TRBV3-2; len: 14; abundance: .; d_gene: .
CDR3nt: TGCGCCAGCAGCTTGAACGCAGGGGGAGAGGGGGAGCTGTTTTTT; CDR3aa: CASSLNAGGEGELFF; j_gene: TRBJ2-2; v_gene: TRBV5-1; len: 15; abundance: .; d_gene: TRBD1
CDR3nt: TGTGCCAGCAGTTTAAGGCTAGCGGGAGGAACCTACAATGAGCAGTTCTTC; CDR3aa: CASSLRLAGGTYNEQFF; j_gene: TRBJ2-1; v_gene: TRBV27; len: 17; abundance: .; d_gene: TRBD2
CDR3nt: TGTGCCAGCGCAACGAGGACCCACGAGCAGTACTTC; CDR3aa: CASATRTHEQYF; j_gene: TRBJ2-7; v_gene: TRBV27; len: 12; abundance: .; d_gene: .
CDR3nt: TGTGCCAGCAGCGTAGGAGTGAAAGAGACCCAGTACTTC; CDR3aa: CASSVGVKETQYF; j_gene: TRBJ2-5; v_gene: TRBV9; len: 13; abundance: .; d_gene: .
CDR3nt: TGTGCCAGCAGTTGGGACGGCCGCCCCGCAGATACGCAGTATTTT; CDR3aa: CASSWDGRPADTQYF; j_gene: TRBJ2-3; v_gene: TRBV5-5; len: 15; abundance: .; d_gene: .
CDR3nt: TGTGCCAGCAGCGTAGGGGATGGACAGGGCCCCGAGCAGTACTTC; CDR3aa: CASSVGDGQGPEQYF; j_gene: TRBJ2-7; v_gene: TRBV9; len: 15; abundance: .; d_gene: TRBD1
CDR3nt: TGCGCCAGCAGCTACCCCCCGGGACTAGTTGCCACAGATACGCAGTATTTT; CDR3aa: CASSYPPGLVATDTQYF; j_gene: TRBJ2-3; v_gene: TRBV5-1; len: 17; abundance: .; d_gene: TRBD2
CDR3nt: TGTGCCAGCAGCTGGGGACAGGGTAGTCAGCCCCAGCATTTT; CDR3aa: CASSWGQGSQPQHF; j_gene: TRBJ1-5; v_gene: TRBV5-6; len: 14; abundance: .; d_gene: TRBD1
CDR3nt: TGCGCCAGCAGCCGGGACCTCGGCTCCTACGAGCAGTACTTC; CDR3aa: CASSRDLGSYEQYF; j_gene: TRBJ2-7; v_gene: TRBV5-1; len: 14; abundance: .; d_gene: .
CDR3nt: TGTGCCAGCAGCTTAGAGCCCAAAGAGACCCAGTACTTC; CDR3aa: CASSLEPKETQYF; j_gene: TRBJ2-5; v_gene: TRBV7-2; len: 13; abundance: .; d_gene: .
CDR3nt: TGTGCCAGCAGTTTACCCCTCCGACTAGCGGAGGCACAAGAGACCCAGTACTTC; CDR3aa: CASSLPLRLAEAQETQYF; j_gene: TRBJ2-5; v_gene: TRBV28; len: 18; abundance: .; d_gene: TRBD2
CDR3nt: TGTGCCAGCAGCCCCGGACTAGGGGGGCCAAGTGAGCAGTTCTTC; CDR3aa: CASSPGLGGPSEQFF; j_gene: TRBJ2-1; v_gene: TRBV5-4; len: 15; abundance: .; d_gene: .
CDR3nt: TGTGCCAGCAGTGAATGGGCGGGGTTGAGGACTGAAGCTTTCTTT; CDR3aa: CASSEWAGLRTEAFF; j_gene: TRBJ1-1; v_gene: TRBV2; len: 15; abundance: .; d_gene: .
CDR3nt: TGTGCCAGCAGCTTGGAGTTAGTGGGAACTGAAGCTTTCTTT; CDR3aa: CASSLELVGTEAFF; j_gene: TRBJ1-1; v_gene: TRBV5-4; len: 14; abundance: .; d_gene: .
CDR3nt: TGTGCCAGCATGGGACGGTTGAACACTGAAGCTTTCTTT; CDR3aa: CASMGRLNTEAFF; j_gene: TRBJ1-1; v_gene: TRBV5-6; len: 13; abundance: .; d_gene: .
CDR3nt: TGTGCCAGCTCTTCATCCCACCTGACAGGGGGAACACCCGGGGAGCTGTTTTTT; CDR3aa: CASSSSHLTGGTPGELFF; j_gene: TRBJ2-2; v_gene: TRBV28; len: 18; abundance: .; d_gene: TRBD1
CDR3nt: TGCGCCAGCAGCTCAGGACAGGGTCCATCCCAAGAGACCCAGTACTTC; CDR3aa: CASSSGQGPSQETQYF; j_gene: TRBJ2-5; v_gene: TRBV5-1; len: 16; abundance: once; d_gene: TRBD1
CDR3nt: TGTGCCAGCAGTGACCCGGGACAGGGGTACAATGAGCAGTTCTTC; CDR3aa: CASSDPGQGYNEQFF; j_gene: TRBJ2-1; v_gene: TRBV25-1; len: 15; abundance: .; d_gene: TRBD1
CDR3nt: TGCGCCAGCAGCTTGGGACAGGGAGCGGCTAATGAAAAACTGTTTTTT; CDR3aa: CASSLGQGAANEKLFF; j_gene: TRBJ1-4; v_gene: TRBV5-1; len: 16; abundance: .; d_gene: TRBD1
CDR3nt: TGCAGCGTTGAGGCGCTGAACACTGAAGCTTTCTTT; CDR3aa: CSVEALNTEAFF; j_gene: TRBJ1-1; v_gene: TRBV29-1; len: 12; abundance: .; d_gene: .
CDR3nt: TGTGCCAGCTCATTGCAGGGGGTTACTAATTCACCCCTCCACTTT; CDR3aa: CASSLQGVTNSPLHF; j_gene: TRBJ1-6; v_gene: TRBV18; len: 15; abundance: .; d_gene: TRBD1
CDR3nt: TGTGCCAGCAGTTTAATCCTAGCTCGACACATTCAGTACTTC; CDR3aa: CASSLILARHIQYF; j_gene: TRBJ2-4; v_gene: TRBV28; len: 14; abundance: .; d_gene: .
CDR3nt: TGTGCCAGCAGCCCCTTAGGGGGGGGACACCTAGACAATGAGCAGTTCTTC; CDR3aa: CASSPLGGGHLDNEQFF; j_gene: TRBJ2-1; v_gene: TRBV11-2; len: 17; abundance: .; d_gene: .
CDR3nt: TGTGCCAGCAGCGTAGAGGGAAGGGGTGGCGGCTACACCTTC; CDR3aa: CASSVEGRGGGYTF; j_gene: TRBJ1-2; v_gene: TRBV9; len: 14; abundance: .; d_gene: .
CDR3nt: TGTGCCAGCAGTTTTGCCCAGGGAAGAGGCTACACCTTC; CDR3aa: CASSFAQGRGYTF; j_gene: TRBJ1-2; v_gene: TRBV28; len: 13; abundance: .; d_gene: .
CDR3nt: TGTGCCAGCAGTTTAAAGGGTAGATCCGGGGAGCTGTTTTTT; CDR3aa: CASSLKGRSGELFF; j_gene: TRBJ2-2; v_gene: TRBV28; len: 14; abundance: .; d_gene: .
CDR3nt: TGTGCCAGCAGTGAAAGGGGGACAGGGGGCTACGAGCAGTACTTC; CDR3aa: CASSERGTGGYEQYF; j_gene: TRBJ2-7; v_gene: TRBV6-4; len: 15; abundance: few; d_gene: TRBD1
CDR3nt: TGTGCCAGCAGCGAGACTAGCGGGATACCAATCGAGCAGTTCTTC; CDR3aa: CASSETSGIPIEQFF; j_gene: TRBJ2-1; v_gene: TRBV6-5; len: 15; abundance: .; d_gene: TRBD2
CDR3nt: TGTGCCAGCAGCCAAGAAGGCAGCGGACACCTCACAGATACGCAGTATTTT; CDR3aa: CASSQEGSGHLTDTQYF; j_gene: TRBJ2-3; v_gene: TRBV4-2; len: 17; abundance: .; d_gene: .
CDR3nt: TGTGCCAGCAGCTTAGTCCAGGGGGGGGGTGAAGCTTTCTTT; CDR3aa: CASSLVQGGGEAFF; j_gene: TRBJ1-1; v_gene: TRBV7-2; len: 14; abundance: .; d_gene: TRBD1
CDR3nt: TGTGCCAGCAGGGCTCAGAACAATGAGCAGTTCTTC; CDR3aa: CASRAQNNEQFF; j_gene: TRBJ2-1; v_gene: TRBV12-3/TRBV12-4; len: 12; abundance: once; d_gene: .
CDR3nt: TGTGCCAGCAGCTCGCATGGACAGGCCGAAATCTCCTACGAGCAGTACTTC; CDR3aa: CASSSHGQAEISYEQYF; j_gene: TRBJ2-7; v_gene: TRBV5-4; len: 17; abundance: .; d_gene: TRBD1
CDR3nt: TGTGCCACCAGCAGAGATCGGGCGGGAGGGTTGGATGAGCAGTTCTTC; CDR3aa: CATSRDRAGGLDEQFF; j_gene: TRBJ2-1; v_gene: TRBV15; len: 16; abundance: .; d_gene: TRBD2
CDR3nt: TGTGCCAGCAGCTTTGGACAGGGGACGAACACTGAAGCTTTCTTT; CDR3aa: CASSFGQGTNTEAFF; j_gene: TRBJ1-1; v_gene: TRBV5-6; len: 15; abundance: .; d_gene: TRBD1